The 30 T cell receptor beta chains listed next were all sequenced from one sample in a study of T-cell memory formation after mild COVID-19. TCRdb re-called the 5' RACE reads with MiXCR, one entry per CDR3 protein. Of about 250,000 distinct CDR3 sequences in the sample, more than 15% are singletons; the top ten hold 23%. The material sequenced was PBMCs or a T cell subset sorted from them (not recorded which). These receptors were taken from a man between 18 and 35 years old who had mild COVID-19 (a few samples of this study predate the infection). Cell type and time point are not known.

This clonotype was detected a few times. The gene calls are TRBV7-2 and TRBJ2-3, with a possible D match to TRBD2 (6 bases). Trimming left V 5 bases short and J 1 base short, with 22 bases between. This CDR3 spans 18 amino acids. CDR1 is SGHTA, CDR2 FQGNSA, per germline. Written as DNA, the CDR3 is TGTGCCAGCAGCCCCCAGGTGGGGGGAGGAAGGGGCACAGATACGCAGTATTTT. It codes for CASSPQVGGGRGTDTQYF.

This clonotype was counted many times. This rearrangement joins TRBV3-1 to TRBJ2-3; 15 bases fit TRBD2. Trimming at V came to 4 bases and at J to 4 bases, leaving 0 bases not matched to a gene. The CDR3 extends over 15 amino acids. Per the germline V gene, CDR1 is LGHDT and CDR2 is YNNKEL (reference sequence). CDR3 sequence: CASSRTSGGADTQYF. The CDR3 nucleotides read TGTGCCAGCAGCCGGACTAGCGGGGGGGCAGATACGCAGTATTTT.

The V gene is TRBV20-1, the J gene TRBJ2-1; 8 positions match TRBD2. Germline loops: CDR1 DFQATT, CDR2 SNEGSKA (reference sequence). The CDR3 has 18 residues. V was clipped by 1 base and J by 0 bases; unmatched bases: 11. DNA for the CDR3: TGCAGTGCTAGAGGAGCCCCCGGGACTAGGGACTCCTACAATGAGCAGTTCTTC. Translating gives CSARGAPGTRDSYNEQFF.

This chain connects TRBV19 to TRBJ1-6; D unclear. Germline V gene lookup returns CDR1 LNHDA and CDR2 SQIVND (reference sequence). Between the trimmed V and J ends, which lost 9 bases and 7 bases, there was a span of 7 bases. The CDR3 is made up of 11 amino acids. As DNA, the CDR3 is TGTGCCAGGGACTTAAATTCACCCCTCCACTTT. Translated, it gives CARDLNSPLHF.

The rearrangement uses TRBV4-3 and TRBJ2-5; D assignment may be TRBD1 or TRBD2 (6 bases each). The CDR3 consists of 18 residues. Trimming took off 1 base at V and 5 bases at J, with 23 bases between the two ends. Germline lookup yields CDR1 LGHNA and CDR2 YSLEER. CDR3 protein: CASSQAPGGGGVWETQYF. The CDR3 bases are TGCGCCAGCAGCCAAGCCCCCGGGGGTGGGGGCGTTTGGGAGACCCAGTACTTC.

V and J are TRBV29-1 and TRBJ1-1; TRBD1 might be the D (6 bases). CDR3 length: 12 amino acids. Germline loops: CDR1 SQVTM, CDR2 ANQGSEA. Trimming removed 5 bases from V and 6 bases from J, with 13 bases in between. Here the CDR3 DNA reads TGCAGCGTTCTCCGATCAGGGGCTGAAGCTTTCTTT. It encodes CSVLRSGAEAFF.

This clonotype showed up just a few times. V and J are TRBV28 and TRBJ2-7, with TRBD1 matching 9 bases. The CDR3 is 14 residues long. V lost 8 bases, J lost 7 bases, and 12 bases stayed unmatched. Germline CDR1 is MDHEN and CDR2 is SYDVKM. The CDR3 here is CASLAGTGRLEQYV. The CDR3 DNA reads as TGTGCCAGCCTTGCCGGGACAGGGCGGTTAGAGCAGTACGTC.

This clonotype has a handful of counts. CDR3: CASSDEQASNTGELFF. The DNA of the CDR3 is TGTGCCAGCAGTGATGAACAGGCTTCGAACACCGGGGAGCTGTTTTTT. This sequence joins TRBV2 and TRBJ2-2, with D tentatively TRBD1 (5 bases). V dropped 3 bases and J dropped 0 bases, with 11 bases sitting between them. There are 16 residues in the CDR3. Germline assignment: CDR1 SNHLY and CDR2 FYNNEI.

This clonotype was detected only a few times. This rearrangement joins TRBV20-1 to TRBJ2-4; 10 bases align to TRBD1. The CDR3 covers 14 residues. CDR1 and CDR2 from the germline V gene are DFQATT and SNEGSKA (reference sequence). J was trimmed by 8 bases and V by 5 bases; bases with no gene match: 9. The CDR3 here is CSAPNPGTGDIQYF. In nucleotides, the CDR3 is TGCAGTGCTCCTAACCCCGGGACAGGGGACATTCAGTACTTC.

The chain recombines TRBV12-3 or TRBV12-4 with TRBJ1-5, with D hard to call. The CDR3 length is 14 residues. Trimming shortened V by 3 bases and J by 5 bases, and 11 bases separated the two germline ends. CDR3 coding DNA: TGTGCCAGCAGTTTCGAGGGTGCCTATCAGCCCCAGCATTTT. As protein: CASSFEGAYQPQHF.

This clonotype was detected only a few times. The V gene is TRBV4-2, the J gene TRBJ2-3; D ambiguous. V was trimmed by 4 bases and J by 0 bases, leaving 8 bases between them. The V gene's germline CDR1 is LGHNA and CDR2 YNFKEQ. The CDR3 length is 14 residues. The CDR3 DNA follows: TGTGCCAGCAGCCTACAGAAAAGCACAGATACGCAGTATTTT. Protein product: CASSLQKSTDTQYF.

There are a few counts of this clonotype. The rearrangement joins TRBV18 to TRBJ2-5; D not resolved. This CDR3 comprises 13 residues. CDR1 is KGHSH, CDR2 LQKENI, per germline. The ends were cut back, 1 base at V and 3 bases at J, with 6 bases in the middle. The CDR3 DNA follows: TGTGCCAGCTCACCACGAAGGGAAGAGACCCAGTACTTC. It codes for CASSPRREETQYF.

This clonotype has a handful of counts. The chain links TRBV6-5 to TRBJ2-7; perhaps TRBD2 as D (5 bases). The V gene's germline CDR1 is MNHEY and CDR2 SVGAGI. Trimming removed 0 bases from V and 2 bases from J, with 11 bases in between. CDR3 length equals 15 residues. The CDR3: CASSYSRAGTYEQYV. The CDR3 DNA reads TGTGCCAGCAGTTACTCGAGGGCAGGCACCTACGAGCAGTACGTC.

V usage is TRBV28 and J usage is TRBJ1-4, with unresolved D. Germline V gives CDR1 MDHEN, CDR2 SYDVKM. This CDR3 is 12 amino acids long. Trimming pared 7 bases from V and 8 bases from J, leaving 11 bases between. CDR3 protein: CASTRSWEKLFF. In nucleotides, the CDR3 is TGTGCCAGCACAAGGTCCTGGGAAAAACTGTTTTTT.

DNA of the CDR3: TGTGCCAGCACCCAACTTTCCAGTGTTTCTGAAAAACTGTTTTTT. Translated, it gives CASTQLSSVSEKLFF. The chain combines TRBV7-9 with TRBJ1-4, with unresolved D. There are 15 residues in the CDR3. Germline V gene data show CDR1 as SEHNR and CDR2 as FQNEAQ (reference sequence). Trimming shortened V by 7 bases and J by 7 bases, and 19 bases separated the two germline ends.

This chain links TRBV6-5 with TRBJ2-1; the match to TRBD1 covers 8 bases. The CDR3 is made up of 15 amino acids. Germline CDR1 reads MNHEY; CDR2 reads SVGAGI. J was trimmed by 9 bases and V by 0 bases; bases with no gene match: 7. In DNA form, the CDR3 reads TGTGCCAGCAGTTACTCCGGACAGGGTGGGGGTGAGCAGTTCTTC. Protein product: CASSYSGQGGGEQFF.

The chain is built from TRBV27 and TRBJ2-7, with 7 bases aligning to TRBD1. With 5 bases clipped from V and 2 bases from J, the junction kept 12 bases outside the gene matches. The germline V gene has CDR1 MNHEY and CDR2 SMNVEV (reference sequence). The CDR3 has 16 amino acids. DNA of the CDR3: TGTGCCAGCAGTCCCGCCCCCGGGACAGAGACCTACGAGCAGTACGTC. Translating gives CASSPAPGTETYEQYV.

The sample holds a few counts of this clonotype. This chain uses TRBV18 with TRBJ2-7; D tentatively reads TRBD1 or TRBD2 (5 bases each). CDR3 length: 14 residues. Germline CDR1 reads KGHSH; CDR2 reads LQKENI. Trimming shortened V by 3 bases and J by 6 bases, and 15 bases separated the two germline ends. CDR3 protein: CASSPGAENPEQYV. Here the CDR3 DNA reads TGTGCCAGCTCACCCGGGGCAGAGAACCCCGAGCAGTACGTC.

The chain joins TRBV2 to TRBJ2-5; weak D call: TRBD2 (6 bases). CDR1 is SNHLY and CDR2 is FYNNEI in the germline V gene. The CDR3 totals 14 residues. V lost 4 bases and J lost 5, with 14 bases in between. The CDR3 loop is CASSAREVWETQYF. The CDR3 DNA sequence: TGTGCCAGCAGTGCCAGGGAGGTTTGGGAGACCCAGTACTTC.

V usage is TRBV7-2 and J usage is TRBJ2-3; D possibly corresponds to TRBD2 (6 bases). The CDR3 sequence is 17 residues long. Germline loops: CDR1 SGHTA, CDR2 FQGNSA. Trimming took off 1 base at V and 0 bases at J, with 14 bases between the two ends. CDR3 sequence (DNA): TGTGCCAGCAGCTTAGTCTCGGGACTTGTTAGCACAGATACGCAGTATTTT. It yields the protein CASSLVSGLVSTDTQYF.

This clonotype was recorded only once. This chain joins TRBV29-1 and TRBJ2-7, with 7 positions matching TRBD2. CDR1 and CDR2 from the germline V gene are SQVTM and ANQGSEA. The CDR3 is 13 amino acids. J was trimmed by 6 bases and V by 4 bases; bases with no gene match: 9. The CDR3 DNA sequence: TGCAGCGTTGTCTGGACACCGGGAGGCGAGCAGTACTTC. This codes for CSVVWTPGGEQYF.

This clonotype was found a few times. This chain joins TRBV4-3 and TRBJ1-6, with TRBD1 as a possible D gene (5 bases). V lost 4 bases and J 7 bases, leaving 20 bases between the germline ends. The CDR3 length is 17 residues. Germline CDR1 reads LGHNA; CDR2 reads YSLEER. The CDR3: CASSPSPTDRRNSPLHF. DNA for the CDR3: TGCGCCAGCAGCCCCTCCCCCACCGACAGAAGGAATTCACCCCTCCACTTT.

The chain links TRBV20-1 to TRBJ2-5; 12 positions agree with TRBD2. The germline V gene has CDR1 DFQATT and CDR2 SNEGSKA (reference sequence). The CDR3 is made up of 14 amino acids. V dropped 5 bases and J dropped 1; count of bases not matched to a gene: 2. The CDR3 sequence is CSAQLAGGQETQYF. DNA for the CDR3: TGCAGTGCTCAACTAGCGGGGGGCCAAGAGACCCAGTACTTC.

The chain employs TRBV4-2 and TRBJ1-1, with D perhaps matching TRBD1 (5 bases). This CDR3 region has 14 residues. With 4 bases removed from V and 3 bases from J, the gap between germline ends came to 12 bases. Germline CDR1 reads LGHNA; CDR2 reads YNFKEQ. CDR3 in amino acids: CASSLEWGYTEAFF. For the CDR3, the DNA is TGTGCCAGCAGCCTCGAATGGGGGTACACTGAAGCTTTCTTT.

There are many counts of this clonotype. The chain uses TRBV5-1 and TRBJ2-3, with D perhaps matching TRBD1 (6 bases). The CDR3 runs 16 residues. The V gene's germline CDR1 is SGHRS and CDR2 YFSETQ. Between the trimmed V and J ends, which lost 4 bases and 3 bases, there was a span of 18 bases. CDR3 DNA sequence: TGCGCCAGCAGCAGCCTGCAGGGGAGTACGACAGATACGCAGTATTTT. It yields the protein CASSSLQGSTTDTQYF.

The rearrangement links TRBV12-5 to TRBJ1-1; no reliable D call. With 1 base removed from V and 3 bases from J, the gap between germline ends came to 3 bases. The CDR3 contains 12 residues. Germline assignment: CDR1 LGHNT and CDR2 FRNRAP. The CDR3 DNA reads as TGTGCTAGTGGTTTGGCTCACACTGAAGCTTTCTTT. It codes for CASGLAHTEAFF.

This clonotype was counted only a few times. The rearrangement links TRBV3-1 to TRBJ2-5, with 10 bases aligning to TRBD2. Germline CDR1 and CDR2: LGHDT and YNNKEL (reference sequence). The V gene end was trimmed by 4 bases and the J gene end by 5 bases; junction bases not matched to a gene: 4. CDR3 length equals 14 residues. CDR3 bases: TGTGCCAGCAGCCCCACTAGCGGGGCCGAGACCCAGTACTTC. This codes for CASSPTSGAETQYF.

This clonotype came up many times. The chain employs TRBV5-8 and TRBJ2-7, with 7 bases that match TRBD1. The V and J ends lost 7 bases and 0 bases, in that order; junction bases with no gene match: 10. This CDR3 is built from 15 residues. CDR1 SGHTS and CDR2 YDEGEE come from the germline V gene. The CDR3 spells CASGLEDRPSYEQYF. The CDR3, as DNA: TGTGCCAGCGGCCTTGAGGACAGGCCCTCCTACGAGCAGTACTTC.

The V call is TRBV29-1, the J call TRBJ2-3; 7 nucleotides agree with TRBD1. J was trimmed by 6 bases and V by 8 bases; bases with no gene match: 11. Germline V gene data show CDR1 as SQVTM and CDR2 as ANQGSEA. CDR3 length: 13 amino acids. The CDR3 region has the DNA TGCAGCATCGACAGACAGGGTAGCGATACGCAGTATTTT. It specifies CSIDRQGSDTQYF.

The gene calls are TRBV2 and TRBJ1-5, with D perhaps TRBD1 (5 bases). The ends were cut back, 6 bases at V and 2 bases at J, with 14 bases in the middle. The CDR3 is 15 amino acids. From germline, CDR1 is SNHLY and CDR2 FYNNEI. The DNA of the CDR3 is TGTGCCAGCAGCCTGAGGGGATTGGGCAATCAGCCCCAGCATTTT. Amino acid sequence: CASSLRGLGNQPQHF.